The next 7 T cell receptor beta chains were all read from a single sample in a study of blood T cell repertoires in COVID-19. Measured with immunoSEQ multiplex PCR; TCRdb has only the in-frame clones, and not every one. Of about 180,000 clones in the sample, around 80% were seen once. Sequencing was performed on peripheral blood. The source is an elderly woman with COVID-19, enrolled during active disease.

CDR3 sequence (DNA): TGTGCCAGCAGCCCTGCCGGGACAGGGGATGATGAGCAGTTCTTC. As protein: CASSPAGTGDDEQFF. This sequence joins TRBV4-2 and TRBJ2-1; 10 bases align to TRBD1. CDR1 and CDR2 (germline): LGHNA, YNFKEQ. V was clipped by 4 bases and J by 8 bases; unmatched bases: 8. The CDR3 has 15 residues.

This clone was observed a single time. The chain joins TRBV19 to TRBJ1-6, with TRBD1 identical over 10 bases. The CDR3 totals 16 residues. The germline V gene has CDR1 LNHDA and CDR2 SQIVND (reference sequence). The J segment lost 6 bases and the V segment lost 6 bases, leaving 8 bases of the junction unmatched. DNA of the CDR3: TGTGCCAGTAGACATCCGGGACAGGGGATTAATTCACCCCTCCACTTT. This codes for CASRHPGQGINSPLHF.

J is TRBJ2-3 and V is TRBV5-1, with 14 bases matching TRBD2. Germline values: CDR1 SGHRS, CDR2 YFSETQ. The length of the CDR3 is 16 residues. V was pared by 5 bases and J by 3 bases, with 5 bases of the junction left unmatched. The CDR3 sequence is CASRPGTSGRTDTQYF. Here the CDR3 DNA reads TGCGCCAGCAGGCCTGGGACTAGCGGGAGAACAGATACGCAGTATTTT.

The J gene is TRBJ1-2, the V gene TRBV15; D call uncertain. V was pared by 0 bases and J by 10 bases, with 12 bases between. The germline V gene has CDR1 LNHNV and CDR2 YYDKDF (reference sequence). CDR3 length equals 13 residues. CDR3 in amino acids: CATSRELRLDYTF. The CDR3, as DNA: TGTGCCACCAGCAGAGAACTCCGTCTTGACTACACCTTC.

J is TRBJ1-1 and V is TRBV12-5, with a weak D call TRBD1 (5 bases). Germline V gene sequence: CDR1 LGHNT, CDR2 FRNRAP. The CDR3 totals 13 residues. Trimming took off 6 bases at V and 1 base at J, with 9 bases between the two ends. The CDR3 bases are TGTGCTAGTGGGGCAGGGTGGAACACTGAAGCTTTCTTT. As protein: CASGAGWNTEAFF.

The chain employs TRBV5-6 and TRBJ1-1; D unresolved. The CDR3 runs to 15 residues. The V gene lost 2 bases and the J gene lost 1 base, with 12 bases spanning the gap. Germline assignment: CDR1 SGHDT and CDR2 YYEEEE. The CDR3 here is CASSFPGEGNTEAFF. The DNA for the CDR3 is TGTGCCAGCAGCTTCCCCGGTGAGGGGAACACTGAAGCTTTCTTT.

This clone was detected only once. The chain employs TRBV6-5 and TRBJ2-7, with 7 bases aligning to TRBD1. The CDR3 runs 14 residues. With V trimmed by 6 bases and J by 1 base, 6 bases remained unmatched. The germline V gene has CDR1 MNHEY and CDR2 SVGAGI. This CDR3 is CASRPGQVSYEQYF. The CDR3 DNA is TGTGCCAGCAGGCCCGGACAGGTGTCCTACGAGCAGTACTTC.